This TCR beta chain was identified during a study of radiotherapy plus CTLA-4 blockade in lung cancer. The CDR3 runs 15 residues. The V gene's germline CDR1 is LNHDA and CDR2 SQIVND (reference sequence). V shed 3 bases, J shed 4 bases, and the junction held 8 bases outside the gene matches. Note on this clone: Its antigen is as yet unknown.

Clones were sequenced by immunoSEQ multiplex PCR, and TCRdb holds only the in-frame ones, with some missing. The sample has some 120,000 clones, 70% to 85% seen once; the top ten hold roughly 3.1%. Study-wide results and limits: Strongest reported response predictors: early blood clone changes and post-radiation interferon-beta. Once radiotherapy plus ipilimumab had been given, TCR clones derived from tumor expanded in blood.

Sequences were derived from peripheral blood, sampled from a patient treated with radiotherapy plus ipilimumab. The receptor's source is a human donor with non-small cell lung cancer that progressed on radiotherapy plus ipilimumab. Some clones in this sample may be carry-over from other donors' samples. This chain joins TRBV19 and TRBJ2-7, with 8 bases identical to TRBD1. The CDR3 sequence: CASSIRAQGGYEQYF. CDR3 in DNA: TGTGCCAGTAGTATTAGGGCACAGGGGGGTTACGAGCAGTACTTC. Full variable domain (rest looked up from reference TRBV19 and TRBJ2-7): DGGITQSPKYLFRKEGQNVTLSCEQNLNHDAMYWYRQDPGQGLRLIYYSQIVNDFQKGDIAEGYSVSREKKESFPLTVTSAQKNPTAFYLCASSIRAQGGYEQYFGPGTRLTVT.